This is a list of T cell receptor beta chains from one sample in a study of CD4 T cells in relation to SARS-CoV-2 and coronaviruses. Sequencing was performed with immunoSEQ multiplex PCR; in TCRdb, only in-frame clones are kept and a portion is missing. The data contain 18,000 or so clones, about 74% of them singletons. The antigens of these receptors remain unknown. Sequenced material: CD4+ T cells from PBMCs, cultured in vitro. These receptors came from a human donor in good health. CDR3s include the opening cysteine and the closing phenylalanine or tryptophan. The D gene is left open where the match is weak. Clone size is given for some rows only: seen once, a few or many times, or a class if the clone is expanded.

TGTGCCAGCAGCCCCTTCAATCAGCCCCAGCATTTT,CASSPFNQPQHF,TRBJ1-5,-,-,TRBV7-2
TGTGCCAGCAGCACCCATATGAACACTGAAGCTTTCTTT,CASSTHMNTEAFF,TRBJ1-1,-,-,TRBV7-3
TGTGCCAGCAGCTCTCCGGACGCCCACGAGCAGTACTTC,CASSSPDAHEQYF,TRBJ2-7,-,-,TRBV11-2
TGTGCCACCCGCCCGGGGTTAGATAATTCACCCCTCCACTTT,CATRPGLDNSPLHF,TRBJ1-6,-,-,TRBV19
TGTGCCAGTAGTATAATTCCAGGCTTTATGGACACTGAAGCTTTCTTT,CASSIIPGFMDTEAFF,TRBJ1-1,-,-,TRBV19
TGTGCCAGCAGCCAAGGCGGACAGAACTATGGCTACACCTTC,CASSQGGQNYGYTF,TRBJ1-2,-,-,TRBV14
TGTGCCTGGAGTGGTGGACAGTCGGTCTACACCTTC,CAWSGGQSVYTF,TRBJ1-2,-,-,TRBV30
TGTGCCAGTAACGCCCTCCGGGAGGGGAAGAGGTACGAGCAGTACTTC,CASNALREGKRYEQYF,TRBJ2-7,-,TRBD2,TRBV19
TGTGCCAGCAGCTTTGAGATGAACACTGAAGCTTTCTTT,CASSFEMNTEAFF,TRBJ1-1,-,-,TRBV7-3
TGTGCCAGCAGCCAAGAGGGGCTGAGACTAGCGGGCAACAATGAGCAGTTCTTC,CASSQEGLRLAGNNEQFF,TRBJ2-1,-,TRBD2,TRBV3-1/TRBV3-2
TGTGCCAGCAGCTTAGGGCTAACTGGAAACACCATATATTTT,CASSLGLTGNTIYF,TRBJ1-3,-,-,TRBV7-9
TGTGCCAGCTCACCGACAGCTAGCACAGATACGCAGTATTTT,CASSPTASTDTQYF,TRBJ2-3,few,-,TRBV18
TGCGCCAGCAGCCAAGATGCACAGGGGTCTCTACTTTTCTCTGGAAACACCATATATTTT,CASSQDAQGSLLFSGNTIYF,TRBJ1-3,-,TRBD1,TRBV4-1
TGTGCCACCAGCTCCCTTGCGACGGGAGTTTTTAGGTTGAACACCGGGGAGCTGTTTTTT,CATSSLATGVFRLNTGELFF,TRBJ2-2,-,-,TRBV15
TGTGCCAGCAGTGTGCTCAGGGAAGAGACCCAGTACTTC,CASSVLREETQYF,TRBJ2-5,-,-,TRBV2
TGTGCCAGCAGTTTTGGGTCCGGCTACACCTTC,CASSFGSGYTF,TRBJ1-2,once,-,TRBV12-3/TRBV12-4
TGCGCCAGCACCTCCCGCGACCCACCGTTCGAGCAGTTCTTC,CASTSRDPPFEQFF,TRBJ2-1,few,-,TRBV5-1
TGTGCCAGCAGCCCGGGACAGTCTTATAGCAATCAGCCCCAGCATTTT,CASSPGQSYSNQPQHF,TRBJ1-5,-,TRBD1,TRBV2
TGTGCCACCCTCCTTGGAAACACCATATATTTT,CATLLGNTIYF,TRBJ1-3,-,-,TRBV6-5
TGTGCCAGTAGTATCGGGACAGGGTCCAAAAACATTCAGTACTTC,CASSIGTGSKNIQYF,TRBJ2-4,-,TRBD1,TRBV19
TGCAGTGGAAGGGGGGAAGGCGGCTACACCTTC,CSGRGEGGYTF,TRBJ1-2,-,-,TRBV20-1
TGTGCCAGCAGGAGGGGGGGTTACGAGCAGTACTTC,CASRRGGYEQYF,TRBJ2-7,-,-,TRBV2
TGTGCCAGCGGGGTTGTACAGCCCCAGCATTTT,CASGVVQPQHF,TRBJ1-5,-,-,TRBV6-5
TGCAGTGCGGGGACTACATACGAGCAGTACTTC,CSAGTTYEQYF,TRBJ2-7,-,TRBD2,TRBV29-1
TGTGCCAGCAGCCAAGATATGAACCACGAGCAGTACTTC,CASSQDMNHEQYF,TRBJ2-7,-,-,TRBV3-1/TRBV3-2
TGTGCCTGGAGCCGAGTTAGCTCCTACAATGAGCAGTTCTTC,CAWSRVSSYNEQFF,TRBJ2-1,-,-,TRBV30
TGTGCCAGCAGCTTAGACCACAGGGAGGGCTACACCTTC,CASSLDHREGYTF,TRBJ1-2,-,-,TRBV7-2
TGTGCCAGCAGCTCGGAAGCTCAAGAGACCCAGTACTTC,CASSSEAQETQYF,TRBJ2-5,-,-,TRBV11-2
TGTGCCAGCTCAGAGGGGACAGGGAGCTCCTACGAGCAGTACTTC,CASSEGTGSSYEQYF,TRBJ2-7,-,TRBD1,TRBV18
TGTGCCAGCAGTTACTTGCAGGGGTCCGGGGAGCTGTTTTTT,CASSYLQGSGELFF,TRBJ2-2,few,-,TRBV6-6
TGTGCCAGCAGTTTATTTGAGTGGACAGGGGATAGGGGGTATGGCTACACCTTC,CASSLFEWTGDRGYGYTF,TRBJ1-2,-,TRBD1,TRBV28
TGTGCCAGTAGTGCGAGACTCCCGGGACAGGCAACCCATAGCAATCAGCCCCAGCATTTT,CASSARLPGQATHSNQPQHF,TRBJ1-5,-,TRBD1,TRBV19
TGTGCCAGCTCACCAGGGGGCTCAGATACGCAGTATTTT,CASSPGGSDTQYF,TRBJ2-3,-,-,TRBV18
TGTGCCAGCAGTTCCCTCCCGGGGACAGGGGTACATGAGCAGTTCTTC,CASSSLPGTGVHEQFF,TRBJ2-1,-,TRBD1,TRBV6-5
TGTGCCAGCAGTTACGGACAGACATACCATCAGCCCCAGCATTTT,CASSYGQTYHQPQHF,TRBJ1-5,-,-,TRBV6-5
TGCGCCAGCAGCTCGGCAGGGACTAACTATGGCTACACCTTC,CASSSAGTNYGYTF,TRBJ1-2,-,-,TRBV5-1
TGTGCCAGCAGCTTAGACCCCCGATCGGAAAAACTGTTTTTT,CASSLDPRSEKLFF,TRBJ1-4,-,-,TRBV7-8
TGTGCCAGCAGCCAAGGGACGGCCTCCTATGGCTACACCTTC,CASSQGTASYGYTF,TRBJ1-2,-,-,TRBV3-1/TRBV3-2
TGTGCCAGTACCCAAACGAGGGGATCGTATAGCAATCAGCCCCAGCATTTT,CASTQTRGSYSNQPQHF,TRBJ1-5,few,-,TRBV19
TGTGCCAGCAGCTTAGGACTAGCTGGGCCCCCCGGCACAGATACGCAGTATTTT,CASSLGLAGPPGTDTQYF,TRBJ2-3,-,TRBD2,TRBV11-3
TGTGCCAGCAGCCCGATGGGACAGGGGGGATTCTTC,CASSPMGQGGFF,TRBJ2-1,-,TRBD1,TRBV12-3/TRBV12-4
TGTGCCAGTAGTATACAGAGAAGCAATCAGCCCCAGCATTTT,CASSIQRSNQPQHF,TRBJ1-5,-,-,TRBV19
TGTGCCAGTCCGGGTATTGGCACTGAAGCTTTCTTT,CASPGIGTEAFF,TRBJ1-1,-,-,TRBV19
TGTGCCAGCCGATCAGGATTGAACTATGGCTACACCTTC,CASRSGLNYGYTF,TRBJ1-2,-,-,TRBV6-5
TGTGCCATCATGGCCCTGGGGAGCACTGAAGCTTTCTTT,CAIMALGSTEAFF,TRBJ1-1,-,-,TRBV10-3
TGCGCCAGCAGGGTCCGGCAAGAGACCCAGTACTTC,CASRVRQETQYF,TRBJ2-5,-,-,TRBV5-1
TGTGCCTGGAGTGCCGGACAGGGGGCGCGCAATGAGCAGTTCTTC,CAWSAGQGARNEQFF,TRBJ2-1,-,TRBD1,TRBV30